This T cell receptor (beta chain) derives from a study of graft-versus-host responses after intestinal transplantation. Worth noting for this clone: The antigen is not known.

Libraries were prepared by immunoSEQ multiplex PCR; TCRdb keeps only in-frame clonotypes and omits some of them. In the table there are roughly 90,000 clones, about 85% of which are singletons. Sample: unstimulated CD4+ T cells sorted from spleen or lymph node cells, taken before transplant. This TCR derives from a human donor who was the organ donor for an intestinal transplant.

For the CDR3, the DNA is TGCGCCAGCAGCCAAGATTTAGCTAGCCGACTGAAGCTGTTTTTT. Translated: CASSQDLASRLKLFF. The chain uses TRBV4-3 and TRBJ2-2; possibly TRBD2 for D (5 bases). CDR1 LGHNA and CDR2 YSLEER come from the germline V gene. The length of the CDR3 is 15 residues. Trimming cost V 0 bases and J 12 bases, with 17 bases left between them.